This TCR beta chain was obtained from a study of Tregs in tolerant kidney transplant recipients. General study results and limits: The small number of patients limits these findings pending further validation. The most relevant donor-specific Treg TCRbeta repertoire apparently came from expansion with activated donor B cells.

In the case of this clone: The antigen is undetermined.

Profiling relied on immunoSEQ multiplex PCR, and the TCRdb table lists in-frame clones only, not all of them. The sample lists hundreds of thousands of clones; approximately 83% were seen once. Unstimulated regulatory T cells (CD4+CD25+CD127-), CD4+CD25- non-regulatory cells, CD4 and CD8 cells were FACS-sorted from thawed PBMCs. Trimming left V 2 bases short and J 10 bases short, with 13 bases between. This CDR3 spans 13 amino acids. In germline, CDR1 is SGDLS, CDR2 YYNGEE. The sequenced sample consisted of CD4+ T cells from blood. The clonotype was recovered from a human donor in good health. V is TRBV9 and J is TRBJ2-1; perhaps TRBD2 as D (6 bases). The DNA for the CDR3 is TGTGCCAGCAGCGTTGGAACTAGCCGCGAGCAGTTCTTC. It encodes CASSVGTSREQFF.